These T cell receptor beta chains were read from a single sample in a study of blood T cell repertoires in COVID-19. Assay: immunoSEQ multiplex PCR; the TCRdb copy retains only in-frame clones and omits some. Here the sample spans a few hundred thousand clones, over 80% being singletons. The material sequenced was peripheral blood. These receptors all stem from a woman in her 40s who had recovered from COVID-19. The CDR3 runs from the conserved cysteine through the conserved F or W. Clone size appears in some rows only: once, few, many, or a class for an expanded clone.

cdr3_aa: CASSGDRGGNQPQHF
cdr3_length: 15
clone_size: once
j_call: TRBJ1-5
v_call: TRBV5-5

cdr3_aa: CASTRGSYTEAFF
cdr3_length: 13
clone_size: -
j_call: TRBJ1-1
v_call: TRBV6-5

cdr3_aa: CASSLGTGYEQYF
cdr3_length: 13
clone_size: -
j_call: TRBJ2-7
v_call: TRBV7-2

cdr3_aa: CATSRDQQGSRETQYF
cdr3_length: 16
clone_size: -
j_call: TRBJ2-5
v_call: TRBV15

cdr3_aa: CASSLGQAMASGELFF
cdr3_length: 16
clone_size: -
j_call: TRBJ2-2
v_call: TRBV5-6

cdr3_aa: CASSWRWEGYQETQYF
cdr3_length: 16
clone_size: few
j_call: TRBJ2-5
v_call: TRBV27

cdr3_aa: CASSDKGADTGELFF
cdr3_length: 15
clone_size: -
j_call: TRBJ2-2
v_call: TRBV6-4

cdr3_aa: CASRQVSGANVLTF
cdr3_length: 14
clone_size: -
j_call: TRBJ2-6
v_call: TRBV5-1

cdr3_aa: CASTRTGVETQYF
cdr3_length: 13
clone_size: -
j_call: TRBJ2-5
v_call: TRBV18

cdr3_aa: CASSQDRSADSYGYTF
cdr3_length: 16
clone_size: -
j_call: TRBJ1-2
v_call: TRBV4-1

cdr3_aa: CASSQDSDSYEQYF
cdr3_length: 14
clone_size: -
j_call: TRBJ2-7
v_call: TRBV3-1/TRBV3-2

cdr3_aa: CASSSPSGGSTDTQYF
cdr3_length: 16
clone_size: -
j_call: TRBJ2-3
v_call: TRBV5-1

cdr3_aa: CASRPAGAGGNSNQPQHF
cdr3_length: 18
clone_size: -
j_call: TRBJ1-5
v_call: TRBV19

cdr3_aa: CASSQERLKGGRGNTIYF
cdr3_length: 18
clone_size: -
j_call: TRBJ1-3
v_call: TRBV4-1

cdr3_aa: CASSFSVTGDSGANVLTF
cdr3_length: 18
clone_size: -
j_call: TRBJ2-6
v_call: TRBV5-1

cdr3_aa: CASSPGTGGYSPLHF
cdr3_length: 15
clone_size: -
j_call: TRBJ1-6
v_call: TRBV5-1

cdr3_aa: CASSLGHDSNQPQHF
cdr3_length: 15
clone_size: -
j_call: TRBJ1-5
v_call: TRBV5-1

cdr3_aa: CASTPSLNTIYF
cdr3_length: 12
clone_size: -
j_call: TRBJ1-3
v_call: TRBV12-3/TRBV12-4

cdr3_aa: CASSLEETQYF
cdr3_length: 11
clone_size: -
j_call: TRBJ2-5
v_call: TRBV4-1

cdr3_aa: CASSLASFSGNTIYF
cdr3_length: 15
clone_size: -
j_call: TRBJ1-3
v_call: TRBV7-9

cdr3_aa: CASVLGQGSTDTQYF
cdr3_length: 15
clone_size: -
j_call: TRBJ2-3
v_call: TRBV7-8

cdr3_aa: CASTLTSGSSGEQFF
cdr3_length: 15
clone_size: -
j_call: TRBJ2-1
v_call: TRBV6-5

cdr3_aa: CASSLDRGDTIYF
cdr3_length: 13
clone_size: -
j_call: TRBJ1-3
v_call: TRBV3-1/TRBV3-2

cdr3_aa: CAWRTIRGRSNEKLFF
cdr3_length: 16
clone_size: -
j_call: TRBJ1-4
v_call: TRBV30

cdr3_aa: CASSLGRAATQYF
cdr3_length: 13
clone_size: -
j_call: TRBJ2-3
v_call: TRBV7-2